This passage covers 12 T cell receptor beta chains from one sample sequenced in a study of identical twins. MiXCR was run by TCRdb on the 5' RACE reads, yielding one entry per CDR3 protein. The sample includes about 660,000 distinct CDR3 sequences, around 8.6% seen only once; the top ten take 0.85% to 1%. These data also featured in a second study, about yellow fever vaccine responses in identical twins.

Sample: PBMCs. All receptors come from a woman aged 18-29 years in good health.

Only a few counts were recorded for this clonotype. The V and J genes are TRBV5-1 and TRBJ1-2, with 7 bases lining up with TRBD1. With 7 bases clipped from V and 6 bases from J, the junction kept 9 bases outside the gene matches. CDR1 is SGHRS and CDR2 is YFSETQ in the germline V gene. The CDR3 length is 13 residues. CDR3: CASGGTGADGYTF. CDR3 DNA: TGCGCCAGCGGGGGAACAGGGGCGGATGGCTACACCTTC.

This clonotype showed up just a few times. This rearrangement joins TRBV12-5 to TRBJ2-2; D not certain. This CDR3 is 13 amino acids long. Germline CDR1 LGHNT, CDR2 FRNRAP. V gave up 4 bases and J gave up 7 bases, with 10 bases separating them. The CDR3 protein is CASGSRTHGELFF. In nucleotides, the CDR3 is TGTGCTAGTGGTTCCCGGACGCACGGGGAGCTGTTTTTT.

This clonotype was observed a handful of times. This chain connects TRBV11-2 to TRBJ2-1; 8 bases map to TRBD2. V dropped 5 bases and J dropped 3; count of bases not matched to a gene: 15. The CDR3 covers 18 residues. The V gene's germline CDR1 is SGHAT and CDR2 FQNNGV. Written as DNA, the CDR3 is TGTGCCAGCAGCAGTTTGAGACTCGGGGGGGTGGGCTACAATGAGCAGTTCTTC. Translated, it gives CASSSLRLGGVGYNEQFF.

This chain uses TRBV11-2 with TRBJ2-7; a weak D match, TRBD1 (6 bases). V was pared by 0 bases and J by 4 bases, with 10 bases between. From germline, CDR1 is SGHAT and CDR2 FQNNGV. The CDR3 has 14 residues. The chain's CDR3 is CASSLEQGLYEQYF. For the CDR3, the DNA is TGTGCCAGCAGCTTAGAACAGGGTTTATACGAGCAGTACTTC.

This clonotype has at least ten counts. This chain's CDR3 is CASGDYEQFF. DNA for the CDR3: TGTGCCAGTGGGGACTATGAGCAGTTCTTC. The rearrangement links TRBV12-3 or TRBV12-4 to TRBJ2-1; D is possibly TRBD2 (6 bases). The V gene lost 9 bases and the J gene lost 8 bases, with 8 bases spanning the gap. CDR3 length equals 10 residues.

Ten or more counts support this clonotype. V is TRBV7-3 and J is TRBJ2-1; D is perhaps TRBD1 (6 bases). The germline V and J ends were trimmed by 5 bases and 0 bases, with 17 bases remaining between them. Germline V CDR1 and CDR2: SGHTA, FQGTGA. The CDR3 length is 17 residues. CDR3 amino acids: CASSGIPTGISYNEQFF. CDR3 coding DNA: TGTGCCAGCAGCGGGATCCCCACAGGGATCTCCTACAATGAGCAGTTCTTC.

The table lists this clonotype with a few counts. This rearrangement joins TRBV28 to TRBJ1-6, with D uncertain. Looked up from germline, CDR1 is MDHEN and CDR2 is SYDVKM. The CDR3 consists of 15 residues. V gave up 11 bases and J gave up 0 bases, with 14 bases separating them. The CDR3 bases are TGTGCCTCTTATAAACCCAGCTCCTATAATTCACCCCTCCACTTT. It codes for CASYKPSSYNSPLHF.

This clonotype has ten or more counts. The chain is built from TRBV6-1 and TRBJ1-5; D is uncertain. The ends were cut back, 5 bases at V and 0 bases at J, with 5 bases in the middle. The V gene's germline CDR1 is MNHNS and CDR2 SASEGT. The CDR3 covers 13 residues. CDR3 amino acids: CASSPYSNQPQHF. The CDR3 DNA reads TGTGCCAGCAGTCCTTATAGCAATCAGCCCCAGCATTTT.

The rearrangement uses TRBV20-1 and TRBJ2-1, with 7 bases matching TRBD2. There are 17 residues in the CDR3. The germline CDR1 and CDR2 sequences are DFQATT and SNEGSKA (reference sequence). Germline trimming cut 5 bases from V and 4 bases from J; bases unmatched to any gene: 17. CDR3 nucleotide sequence: TGCAGTGCTCTACGAGCCAGCGGGAAATGGTATTACAATGAGCAGTTCTTC. The encoded protein is CSALRASGKWYYNEQFF.

This clonotype occurred many times. V gene TRBV7-9 combines with J gene TRBJ2-7, with a weak D call TRBD1 (6 bases). The germline gives CDR1 SEHNR, CDR2 FQNEAQ (reference sequence). Trimming cost V 5 bases and J 1 base, with 12 bases left between them. This CDR3 has 14 residues. The CDR3 spells CASSPTGTSYEQYF. For the CDR3, the DNA is TGTGCCAGCAGCCCTACCGGGACATCCTACGAGCAGTACTTC.

There are a few counts of this clonotype. The chain joins TRBV5-4 to TRBJ2-3; D gene ambiguous. Trimming left V 4 bases short and J 8 bases short, with 11 bases between. The CDR3 runs 12 residues. The germline CDR1 and CDR2 sequences are SGHNT and YYREEE (reference sequence). The CDR3 bases are TGTGCCAGCAGCGATCAAGGAATTACGCAGTATTTT. Protein sequence: CASSDQGITQYF.

J is TRBJ2-1 and V is TRBV20-1; maybe TRBD2 (6 bases). The CDR3 totals 16 residues. Trimming shortened V by 1 base and J by 0 bases, and 13 bases separated the two germline ends. Germline-derived CDR1 and CDR2 are DFQATT and SNEGSKA (reference sequence). This chain's CDR3 is CSARASDYLSYNEQFF. DNA for the CDR3: TGCAGTGCTAGAGCCTCGGACTACCTCTCCTACAATGAGCAGTTCTTC.